This T cell receptor (beta chain) was identified in a study of vaccination and CD4 T cells after COVID-19. Sequenced with the Oncomine TCR Beta short-read assay was DNA taken from cultured CD4+ T cells. TCRdb independently ran MiXCR on the PCR reads; one entry per CDR3 protein. This sample has about 16,000 distinct CDR3 sequences, with 56% found just once. As concerns this clonotype: Its antigen is currently unknown.

With 2 bases clipped from V and 7 bases from J, the junction kept 0 bases outside the gene matches. CDR3 size: 13 residues. CDR1 is MNHEY, CDR2 SVGAGI, per germline. Overall study results and limits: Researchers looked at relatively few convalescent patients and had no early post-infection timepoints.

Treatment of the sample: roughly ten-day PBMC culture with coronavirus spike peptide pools or control peptides (ViraFEST assay). The rearrangement links TRBV6-5 to TRBJ1-2, with TRBD1 identical over 11 bases. This TCR was recovered from a human donor who had recovered from COVID-19. The sequencing input was CD4+ T cells from blood, cultured in vitro. The CDR3 DNA is TGTGCCAGCAGTTACGGGACAGGGGGTGGCTACACCTTC. It encodes CASSYGTGGGYTF.